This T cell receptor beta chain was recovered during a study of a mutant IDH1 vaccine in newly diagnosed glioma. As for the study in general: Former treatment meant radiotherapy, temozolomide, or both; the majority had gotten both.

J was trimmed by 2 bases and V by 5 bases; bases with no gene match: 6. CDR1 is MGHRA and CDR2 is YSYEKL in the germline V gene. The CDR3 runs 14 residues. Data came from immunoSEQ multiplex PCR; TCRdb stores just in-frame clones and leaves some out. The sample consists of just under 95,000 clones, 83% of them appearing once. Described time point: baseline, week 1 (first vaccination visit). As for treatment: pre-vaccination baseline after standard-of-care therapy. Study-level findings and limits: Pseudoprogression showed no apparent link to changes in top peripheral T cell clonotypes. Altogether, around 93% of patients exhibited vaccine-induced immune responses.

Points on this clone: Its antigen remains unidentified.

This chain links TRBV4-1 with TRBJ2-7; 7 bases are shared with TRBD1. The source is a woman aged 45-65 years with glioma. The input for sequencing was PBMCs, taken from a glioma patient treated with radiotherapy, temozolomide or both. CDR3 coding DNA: TGCGCCAGCAGCTACCCGGGACAGCCCTACGAGCAGTACTTC. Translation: CASSYPGQPYEQYF.